This T cell receptor beta chain is from a study of blood T cell repertoires in COVID-19. Measured with immunoSEQ multiplex PCR; TCRdb has only the in-frame clones, and not every one. The sample comprises 60,000 or so clones, around 89% of which are singletons, and approximately 1.5% rests with the top ten. Deletions cut 5 bases from V and 5 bases from J, with 16 bases between. The CDR3 extends over 15 amino acids. The germline CDR1 and CDR2 sequences are MNHEY and SMNVEV (reference sequence). Sequencing input: peripheral blood. The chain couples TRBV27 to TRBJ1-5; a possible D gene is TRBD1 (6 bases). The TCR was taken from a man aged 55 to 70 with acute or convalescent COVID-19. CDR3 bases: TGTGCCAGCAGTCCACAGGGATACAGGGATCAGCCCCAGCATTTT. Amino acids: CASSPQGYRDQPQHF.